These 30 T cell receptor beta chains share one sample of origin, sequenced in a study of blood T cells in healthy people across ages (dated by TCRdb to between 2015 and 2017). Preparation of the library involved 5' RACE. The second PCR ran for about 6 to 12 cycles and used a J-beta primer mix along with a sample-barcoded 5' primer. In-frame beta chains were kept once TCRdb had trimmed the public reads at Q25 with fastp and called clones with MiXCR. Identical CDR3 proteins give one entry, which carries the most common genes and DNA. The sample data list approximately 1,700,000 distinct CDR3 sequences, and more than 35% of these were observed just once. Roughly 24% of the sample lies in the top ten. Source material: blood. The receptors stem from a human donor in good health.

This chain connects TRBV12-3 or TRBV12-4 to TRBJ1-4, with no clear D. The V gene lost 3 bases and the J gene lost 0 bases, with 17 bases spanning the gap. CDR3 length: 18 residues. This CDR3 is CASSFGRFEFATNEKLFF. In nucleotides, the CDR3 is TGTGCCAGCAGTTTCGGGAGGTTTGAGTTTGCAACTAATGAAAAACTGTTTTTT.

This clonotype was seen ten or more times. This chain links TRBV29-1 with TRBJ2-1, with D possibly TRBD2 on 5 matching bases. The germline V gene has CDR1 SQVTM and CDR2 ANQGSEA. This CDR3 has 15 amino acids. V lost 4 bases, J lost 0 bases, and 13 bases lay in between. CDR3 amino acids: CSVGHHGSSYNEQFF. Written as DNA, the CDR3 is TGCAGCGTTGGACATCATGGGAGCTCCTACAATGAGCAGTTCTTC.

V is TRBV5-4 and J is TRBJ2-1; 9 positions agree with TRBD1. The V segment lost 2 bases and the J segment 7 bases; nucleotides outside the gene matches: 7. The CDR3 has 15 residues. From germline, CDR1 is SGHNT and CDR2 YYREEE (reference sequence). The CDR3 reads CASSFGTGRVNEQFF. CDR3 in DNA: TGTGCCAGCAGCTTCGGGACAGGGCGTGTGAATGAGCAGTTCTTC.

The chain couples TRBV4-3 to TRBJ1-5; D unresolved. This CDR3 comprises 14 residues. CDR1 and CDR2 from the germline V gene are LGHNA and YSLEER. Deletions cut 8 bases from V and 0 bases from J, with 11 bases between. In nucleotides, the CDR3 is TGCGCCAGCCGCCCACTTGATAGCAATCAGCCCCAGCATTTT. Protein product: CASRPLDSNQPQHF.

A few counts support this clonotype. The chain employs TRBV7-3 and TRBJ1-1; 7 bases match TRBD1. Germline CDR1 reads SGHTA; CDR2 reads FQGTGA. The CDR3 totals 14 residues. The trim removed 2 bases at V and 4 bases at J, leaving 4 bases unmatched. This CDR3 is CASSLRDRGTEAFF. CDR3 in DNA: TGTGCCAGCAGCTTACGGGACAGAGGCACTGAAGCTTTCTTT.

Note on this clonotype: This may come from a read error, since a much larger clone is one base off. The rearrangement uses TRBV29-1 and TRBJ2-5; 7 bases line up with TRBD1. The DNA end is a closer match to TRBJ2-7, so the J assignment may be wrong. Germline V gene sequence: CDR1 SQVTM, CDR2 ANQGSEA. This CDR3 contains 13 residues. The CDR3 DNA sequence: TGCGGCGTTTTGGTTTCAGGGGGATACGAGCAGTACTTC. Amino acids: CGVLVSGGYEQYF.

J is TRBJ2-7 and V is TRBV7-9; D remains unclear. CDR3 length equals 16 residues. Germline CDR1 is SEHNR and CDR2 is FQNEAQ (reference sequence). Trimming pared 4 bases from V and 0 bases from J, leaving 16 bases between. CDR3 nucleotide sequence: TGTGCCAGCAGCTGCAGACCCCCGAAGGGCTCCTACGAGCAGTACTTC. Translated: CASSCRPPKGSYEQYF.

The CDR3 loop reads CASSHRTGDTEAFF. The CDR3 bases are TGTGCCAGCAGTCACCGGACAGGGGACACTGAAGCTTTCTTT. The gene calls are TRBV12-3 or TRBV12-4 and TRBJ1-1, with 9 bases that match TRBD1. J was trimmed by 3 bases and V by 5 bases; bases with no gene match: 4. The CDR3 sequence is 14 residues long.

This chain joins TRBV6-1 and TRBJ1-4; maybe TRBD1 (5 bases). CDR1 and CDR2 (germline): MNHNS, SASEGT. V dropped 3 bases and J dropped 8 bases, with 16 bases sitting between them. CDR3 length: 15 amino acids. CDR3 region: CASSDWEQGSEKLFF. As DNA, the CDR3 is TGTGCCAGCAGTGATTGGGAGCAGGGAAGCGAAAAACTGTTTTTT.

This clonotype was observed a few times. The rearrangement links TRBV7-9 to TRBJ2-5; D not resolved. The CDR3 spans 17 residues. CDR1 is SEHNR, CDR2 FQNEAQ, per germline (reference sequence). Trimming removed 4 bases from V and 4 bases from J, with 22 bases in between. The CDR3 loop is CASSSLRKATYRETQYF. For the CDR3, the DNA is TGTGCCAGCAGCTCCCTACGAAAAGCGACGTACCGAGAGACCCAGTACTTC. The entire variable domain, with the rest obtained from reference TRBV7-9 and TRBJ2-5, is as follows: DTGVSQNPRHKITKRGQNVTFRCDPISEHNRLYWYRQTLGQGPEFLTYFQNEAQLEKSRLLSDRFSAERPKGSFSTLEIQRTEQGDSAMYLCASSSLRKATYRETQYFGPGTRLLVL.

The J gene is TRBJ2-1, the V gene TRBV5-1, with TRBD2 identical over 8 bases. The CDR3 covers 17 residues. In germline, CDR1 is SGHRS, CDR2 YFSETQ. After removal of 2 bases from V and 2 bases from J, the junction contained 9 bases not matched to a gene. As DNA, the CDR3 is TGCGCCAGCAGCTTCTCGGGGGGGGCAGGAACCTACAATGAGCAGTTCTTC. Protein sequence: CASSFSGGAGTYNEQFF.

The chain couples TRBV11-2 to TRBJ1-2; no reliable D call. V was shortened by 5 bases and J by 3 bases, with 16 bases between the two germline ends. The germline V gene has CDR1 SGHAT and CDR2 FQNNGV. The CDR3 is made up of 15 amino acids. The CDR3 region has the DNA TGTGCCAGCAGCCCGGCCGGTTATGGGGACTATGGCTACACCTTC. Translating it yields CASSPAGYGDYGYTF.

This clonotype showed up just a few times. This rearrangement joins TRBV7-2 to TRBJ1-1, with 7 bases lining up with TRBD1. The length of the CDR3 is 17 residues. Germline loops: CDR1 SGHTA, CDR2 FQGNSA. The V and J ends lost 5 bases and 7 bases, in that order; junction bases with no gene match: 19. The CDR3 loop is CASSLYRGPRARNEAFF. As DNA, the CDR3 is TGTGCCAGCAGCCTCTACAGGGGCCCCCGGGCACGCAATGAAGCTTTCTTT.

The genes are TRBV4-1 and TRBJ2-4; D possibly corresponds to TRBD2 (6 bases). The closer fit of TRBJ2-7 to the DNA end suggests the J call may be wrong. The CDR3 totals 15 residues. Germline V gene lookup returns CDR1 MGHRA and CDR2 YSYEKL. CDR3 residues: CASSQVGGIRDEQYF. Written as DNA, the CDR3 is TGCGCCAGCAGCCAAGTTGGAGGGATTCGCGACGAGCAGTACTTC.

This clonotype has a handful of counts. The chain recombines TRBV7-2 with TRBJ1-4; the D is unclear. V was clipped by 3 bases and J by 5 bases, with 10 bases between them. The CDR3 is 14 amino acids. The V gene's germline CDR1 is SGHTA and CDR2 FQGNSA. Written as DNA, the CDR3 is TGTGCCAGCAGCTTTAGTCGGAAGAATGAAAAACTGTTTTTT. Protein sequence: CASSFSRKNEKLFF.

The chain uses TRBV7-9 and TRBJ1-4; 12 positions match TRBD1. V lost 1 base and J lost 0; bases outside the gene matches: 6. CDR3 size: 19 residues. Germline values: CDR1 SEHNR, CDR2 FQNEAQ (reference sequence). CDR3 residues: CASSLGGQGAPATNEKLFF. CDR3 in DNA: TGTGCCAGCAGCTTAGGGGGACAGGGGGCGCCTGCAACTAATGAAAAACTGTTTTTT.

The rearrangement uses TRBV5-1 and TRBJ2-5; D uncertain. Between the trimmed V and J ends, which lost 3 bases and 2 bases, there was a span of 11 bases. The CDR3 runs 14 residues. Germline assignment: CDR1 SGHRS and CDR2 YFSETQ. This CDR3 is CASSYAATQETQYF. CDR3 nucleotides: TGCGCCAGCAGCTATGCGGCGACACAAGAGACCCAGTACTTC.

The J gene is TRBJ2-1, the V gene TRBV6-5; TRBD2 matches 12 bases. Trimming took 2 bases from V and 7 from J; bases not matched to a gene: 6. This CDR3 contains 16 residues. Germline V lookup: CDR1 MNHEY, CDR2 SVGAGI. The CDR3 region is CASSYTLAGGPNEQFF. Written as DNA, the CDR3 is TGTGCCAGCAGTTACACTCTAGCGGGGGGGCCAAATGAGCAGTTCTTC.

The chain combines TRBV7-9 with TRBJ1-2, with unresolved D. The CDR3 is made up of 14 amino acids. V was cut by 11 bases and J by 4 bases, with 20 bases left in between. CDR1 SEHNR and CDR2 FQNEAQ come from the germline V gene (reference sequence). The CDR3 nucleotides are TGTGCCGTCATGTATACGGCGGCCGGCTATGGCTACACCTTC. Its translation is CAVMYTAAGYGYTF. Full variable domain (outside the CDR3, taken from reference TRBV7-9 and TRBJ1-2): DTGVSQNPRHKITKRGQNVTFRCDPISEHNRLYWYRQTLGQGPEFLTYFQNEAQLEKSRLLSDRFSAERPKGSFSTLEIQRTEQGDSAMYLCAVMYTAAGYGYTFGSGTRLTVV.

A note on this clonotype: Compared with germline, one end of the junction differs, possibly owing to a read error. The rearrangement uses TRBV4-3 and TRBJ1-4; a possible D gene is TRBD1 (5 bases). The CDR3 spans 14 residues. Looked up from germline, CDR1 is LGHNA and CDR2 is YSLEER. The CDR3 spells CVSSPTEINEKLFF. CDR3 nucleotides: TGCGTCAGCAGCCCGACAGAGATAAATGAAAAACTGTTTTTT.

This clonotype has a count of ten or more. The chain has TRBV10-2 and TRBJ2-4, with D perhaps TRBD1 (6 bases). Deletions cut 1 base from V and 5 bases from J, with 9 bases between. In germline, CDR1 is WSHSY, CDR2 SAAADI. The CDR3 runs 14 residues. The DNA for the CDR3 is TGCGCCAGCAGTGAGTTGGCAGGGGAAAACATTCAGTACTTC. Translated, it gives CASSELAGENIQYF.

Only a few counts were recorded for this clonotype. The chain couples TRBV20-1 to TRBJ2-4; 9 bases agree with TRBD2. The CDR3 covers 14 residues. The germline V gene encodes CDR1 DFQATT and CDR2 SNEGSKA (reference sequence). V was clipped by 3 bases and J by 5 bases; unmatched bases: 5. The CDR3 DNA reads as TGCAGTGCTAGTTATAGCGGGGGCCAAAACATTCAGTACTTC. Protein product: CSASYSGGQNIQYF.

This clonotype was recorded at least ten times. The V call is TRBV2, the J call TRBJ2-3; D uncertain. The V end lost 10 bases, the J end lost 10 bases, and 21 bases lay between the germline ends. Germline V gives CDR1 SNHLY, CDR2 FYNNEI. The CDR3 length is 13 residues. The CDR3 sequence: CATSEHAKGAQYF. CDR3 coding DNA: TGTGCCACCTCTGAACATGCCAAGGGTGCGCAGTATTTT.

As to this clonotype: At one of its ends the junction is not consistent with the germline gene, which may arise from a read error. The gene calls are TRBV18 and TRBJ2-2, with TRBD1 matching over 9 bases. The length of the CDR3 is 18 residues. Germline-derived CDR1 and CDR2 are KGHSH and LQKENI. The CDR3 coding sequence is TGTGCCGGCTCACTCAACGATCCGGGACAGGGTTACACCGGGGAGCTGTTTTTT. Its protein product is CAGSLNDPGQGYTGELFF.

The V call is TRBV13, the J call TRBJ2-5, with 13 bases identical to TRBD2. The CDR3 contains 17 residues. Trimming removed 2 bases from V and 5 bases from J; junction bases left unmatched: 8. Germline-derived CDR1 and CDR2 are PRHDT and FYEKMQ (reference sequence). In DNA form, the CDR3 reads TGTGCCAGCAGCTTACCGCAAAGGACTAGCGGGGGTGAGACCCAGTACTTC. Translated: CASSLPQRTSGGETQYF.

This clonotype showed up just a few times. This chain uses TRBV10-3 with TRBJ1-2; D not certain. The CDR3 is 13 residues long. Trimming left V 3 bases short and J 8 bases short, with 13 bases between. Germline assignment: CDR1 ENHRY and CDR2 SYGVKD. The CDR3 loop is CAISDGREHGYTF. The CDR3 DNA reads as TGTGCCATCAGTGATGGTAGGGAACACGGCTACACCTTC.

V usage is TRBV6-1 and J usage is TRBJ2-1, with a possible D match to TRBD2 (5 bases). The CDR3 runs 15 residues. CDR1 is MNHNS, CDR2 SASEGT, per germline. V dropped 4 bases and J dropped 0 bases, with 10 bases sitting between them. The CDR3 DNA reads as TGTGCCAGCAGTGCGGGATTTAGCTCCTACAATGAGCAGTTCTTC. Residues: CASSAGFSSYNEQFF.

This clonotype was counted between two and nine times. V gene TRBV5-1 combines with J gene TRBJ1-1, with unresolved D. Per germline, CDR1 SGHRS and CDR2 YFSETQ. V dropped 0 bases and J dropped 8 bases, with 8 bases sitting between them. The CDR3 covers 12 residues. The CDR3 region has the DNA TGCGCCAGCAGCTTGGATTACGAGGAAGCTTTCTTT. It codes for CASSLDYEEAFF.

This clonotype was seen more than once but under ten times. The chain employs TRBV28 and TRBJ2-3; 10 nucleotides align to TRBD1. Trimming cost V 4 bases and J 3 bases; bases outside gene matches: 7. There are 16 residues in the CDR3. CDR1 and CDR2 from the germline V gene are MDHEN and SYDVKM. CDR3 DNA: TGTGCCAGCAGTTCTCCTAAGGGACAGGGGACAGATACGCAGTATTTT. This translates into CASSSPKGQGTDTQYF.

V is TRBV30 and J is TRBJ2-7; D gene unclear. Germline V lookup: CDR1 GTSNPN, CDR2 SVGIG (reference sequence). The V end was cut by 0 bases, the J end by 4 bases, with 13 bases between. This CDR3 has 14 residues. The CDR3 sequence: CAWSVLRSRYEQYF. For the CDR3, the DNA is TGTGCCTGGAGTGTACTCAGGAGTCGGTACGAGCAGTACTTC.